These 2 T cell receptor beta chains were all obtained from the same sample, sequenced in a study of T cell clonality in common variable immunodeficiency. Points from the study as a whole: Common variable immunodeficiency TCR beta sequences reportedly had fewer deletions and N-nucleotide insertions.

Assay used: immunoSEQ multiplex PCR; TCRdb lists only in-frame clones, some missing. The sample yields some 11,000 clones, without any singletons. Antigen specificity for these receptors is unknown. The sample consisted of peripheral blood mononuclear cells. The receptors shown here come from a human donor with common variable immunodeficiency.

CDR3 bases read: TGCGCCAGCAGCTTGGAAGGGGCCAACTATGGC. It translates to CASSLEGANYG. The whole CDR3 sequence reads CASSLEGANYGYTF. The V call is TRBV5-1, the J call TRBJ1-2, with a tentative D call TRBD1 (5 bases). The read ends 3 residues before the CDR3 terminus; that terminus is restored from the germline J gene. The V end lost 0 bases, the J end lost 2 bases, and 8 bases lay between the germline ends. CDR3 length equals 14 residues. Germline assignment: CDR1 SGHRS and CDR2 YFSETQ.

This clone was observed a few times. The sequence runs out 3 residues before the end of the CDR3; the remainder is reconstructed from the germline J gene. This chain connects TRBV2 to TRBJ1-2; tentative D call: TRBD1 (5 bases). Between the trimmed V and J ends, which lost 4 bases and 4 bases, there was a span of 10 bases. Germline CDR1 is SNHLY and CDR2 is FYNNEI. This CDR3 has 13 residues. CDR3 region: CASSGGAFYGYTF. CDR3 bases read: TGTGCCAGCAGTGGCGGGGCGTTCTATGGC. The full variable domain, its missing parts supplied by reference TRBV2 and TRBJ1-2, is EPEVTQTPSHQVTQMGQEVILRCVPISNHLYFYWYRQILGQKVEFLVSFYNNEISEKSEIFDDQFSVERPDGSNFTLKIRSTKLEDSAMYFCASSGGAFYGYTFGSGTRLTVV.